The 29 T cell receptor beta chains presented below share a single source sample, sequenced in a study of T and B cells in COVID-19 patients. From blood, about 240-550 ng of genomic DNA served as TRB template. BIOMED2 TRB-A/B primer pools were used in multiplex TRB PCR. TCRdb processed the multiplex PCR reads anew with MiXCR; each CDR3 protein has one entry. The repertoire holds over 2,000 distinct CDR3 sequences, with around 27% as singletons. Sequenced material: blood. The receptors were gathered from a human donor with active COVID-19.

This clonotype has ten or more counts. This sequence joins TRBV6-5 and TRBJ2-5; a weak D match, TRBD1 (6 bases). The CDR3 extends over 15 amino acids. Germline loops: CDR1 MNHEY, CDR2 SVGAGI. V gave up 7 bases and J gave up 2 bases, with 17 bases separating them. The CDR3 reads CASTPRGRGQETQYF. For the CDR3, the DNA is TGTGCCAGCACCCCCCGGGGCAGGGGACAAGAGACCCAGTACTTC.

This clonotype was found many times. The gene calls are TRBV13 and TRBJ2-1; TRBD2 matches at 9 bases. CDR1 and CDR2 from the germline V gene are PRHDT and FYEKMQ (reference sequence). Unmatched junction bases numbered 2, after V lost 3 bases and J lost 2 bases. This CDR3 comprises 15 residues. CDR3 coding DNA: TGTGCCAGCAGCTTCGCTAGCGGGACCTACAATGAGCAGTTCTTC. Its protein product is CASSFASGTYNEQFF.

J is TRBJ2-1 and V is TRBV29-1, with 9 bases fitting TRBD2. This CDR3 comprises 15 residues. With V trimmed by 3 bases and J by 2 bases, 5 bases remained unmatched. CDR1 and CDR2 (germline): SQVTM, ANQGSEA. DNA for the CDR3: TGCAGCGTTGAGGCTAGCGGGGAAACCTACAATGAGCAGTTCTTC. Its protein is CSVEASGETYNEQFF.

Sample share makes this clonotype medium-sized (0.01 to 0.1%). The CDR3 spells CASSLGEAEQYF. CDR3 DNA sequence: TGTGCCAGCAGCTTAGGAGAAGCCGAGCAGTACTTC. This rearrangement joins TRBV5-5 to TRBJ2-7; the D is unclear. This CDR3 has 12 residues. CDR1 is SGHKS, CDR2 YYEKEE, per germline (reference sequence). Between the trimmed V and J ends, which lost 2 bases and 6 bases, there was a span of 9 bases.

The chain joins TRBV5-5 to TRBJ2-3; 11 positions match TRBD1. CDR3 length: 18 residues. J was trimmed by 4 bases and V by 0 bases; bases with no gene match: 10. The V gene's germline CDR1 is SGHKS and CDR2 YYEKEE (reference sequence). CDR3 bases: TGTGCCAGCAGCTTGGCGGACAGGGGGCACGACTCCCCAGATACGCAGTATTTT. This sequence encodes CASSLADRGHDSPDTQYF.

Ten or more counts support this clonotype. The CDR3 protein is CASSPPGGAVYNEQFF. For the CDR3, the DNA is TGTGCCAGCAGCCCCCCGGGAGGGGCGGTCTACAATGAGCAGTTCTTC. This chain joins TRBV7-2 and TRBJ2-1; 8 positions agree with TRBD2. The CDR3 contains 16 residues. The junction had 9 bases not matched to a gene; V was cut back by 5 bases and J by 3 bases. Germline V CDR1 and CDR2: SGHTA, FQGNSA.

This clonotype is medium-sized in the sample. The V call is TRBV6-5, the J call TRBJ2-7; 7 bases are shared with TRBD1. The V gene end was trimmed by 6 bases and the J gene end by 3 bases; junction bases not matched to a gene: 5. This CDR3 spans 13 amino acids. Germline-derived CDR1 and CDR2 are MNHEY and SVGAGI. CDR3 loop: CASRHRDSYEQYF. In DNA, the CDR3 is TGTGCCAGCAGACACCGGGACAGCTACGAGCAGTACTTC.

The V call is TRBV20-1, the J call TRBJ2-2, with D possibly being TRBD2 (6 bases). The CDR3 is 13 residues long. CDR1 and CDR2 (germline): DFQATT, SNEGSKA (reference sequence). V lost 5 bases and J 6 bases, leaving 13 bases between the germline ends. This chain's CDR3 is CSASLDYPGELFF. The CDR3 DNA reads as TGCAGTGCTTCCCTGGACTATCCCGGGGAGCTGTTTTTT.

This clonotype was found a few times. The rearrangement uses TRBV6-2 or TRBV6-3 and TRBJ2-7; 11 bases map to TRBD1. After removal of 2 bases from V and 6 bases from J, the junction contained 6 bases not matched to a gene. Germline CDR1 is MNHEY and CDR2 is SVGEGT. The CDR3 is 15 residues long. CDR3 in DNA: TGTGCCAGCAGTTACACCGGGACAGGGGGGGCCGAGCAGTACTTC. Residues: CASSYTGTGGAEQYF.

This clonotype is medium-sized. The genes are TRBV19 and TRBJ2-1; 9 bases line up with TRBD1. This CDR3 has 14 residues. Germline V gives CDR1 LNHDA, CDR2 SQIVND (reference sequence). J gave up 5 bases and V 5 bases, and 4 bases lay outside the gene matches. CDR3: CASSVGQGNNEQFF. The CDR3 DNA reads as TGTGCCAGTAGTGTGGGACAGGGTAACAATGAGCAGTTCTTC.

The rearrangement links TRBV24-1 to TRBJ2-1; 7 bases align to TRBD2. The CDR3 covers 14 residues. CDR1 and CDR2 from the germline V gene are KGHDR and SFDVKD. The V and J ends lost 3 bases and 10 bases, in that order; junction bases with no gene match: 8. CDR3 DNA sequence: TGTGCCACCAGTGATGAGCGGGAACCCCCCGAGCAGTTCTTC. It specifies CATSDEREPPEQFF.

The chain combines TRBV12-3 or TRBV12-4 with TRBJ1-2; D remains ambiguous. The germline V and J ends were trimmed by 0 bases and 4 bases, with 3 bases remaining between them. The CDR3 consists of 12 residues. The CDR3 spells CASSLAGYGYTF. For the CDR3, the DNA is TGTGCCAGCAGTTTAGCTGGCTATGGCTACACCTTC.

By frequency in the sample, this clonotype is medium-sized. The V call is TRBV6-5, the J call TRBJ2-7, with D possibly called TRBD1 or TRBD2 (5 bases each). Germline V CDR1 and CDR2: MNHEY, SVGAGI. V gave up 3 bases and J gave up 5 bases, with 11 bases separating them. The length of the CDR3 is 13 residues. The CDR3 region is CASSYDRDDEQYF. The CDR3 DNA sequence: TGTGCCAGCAGTTATGATAGGGACGACGAGCAGTACTTC.

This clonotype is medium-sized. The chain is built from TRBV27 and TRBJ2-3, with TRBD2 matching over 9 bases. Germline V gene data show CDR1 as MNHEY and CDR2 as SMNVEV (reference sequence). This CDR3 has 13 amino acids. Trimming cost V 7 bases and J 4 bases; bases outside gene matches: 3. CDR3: CASTGTSSDTQYF. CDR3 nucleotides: TGTGCCAGCACAGGGACTAGCTCAGATACGCAGTATTTT.

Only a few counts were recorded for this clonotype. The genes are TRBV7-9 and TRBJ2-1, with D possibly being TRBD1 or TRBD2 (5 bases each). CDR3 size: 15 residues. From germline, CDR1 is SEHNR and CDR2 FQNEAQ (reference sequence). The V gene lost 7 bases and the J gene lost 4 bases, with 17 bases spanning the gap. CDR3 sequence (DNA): TGTGCCAGCACCTCCGAGGGGTGGAGGTACAATGAGCAGTTCTTC. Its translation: CASTSEGWRYNEQFF.

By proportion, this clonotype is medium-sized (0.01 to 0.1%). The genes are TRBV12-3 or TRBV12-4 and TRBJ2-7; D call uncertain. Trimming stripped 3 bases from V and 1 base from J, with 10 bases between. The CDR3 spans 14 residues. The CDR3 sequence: CASSFPTRSYEQYF. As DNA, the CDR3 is TGTGCCAGCAGTTTCCCCACGAGATCCTACGAGCAGTACTTC.

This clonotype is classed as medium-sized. The DNA of the CDR3 is TGTGCCAGTAGTATAGTCCCTAGCGGGAGGATGGATGAGCAGTTCTTC. Its translation is CASSIVPSGRMDEQFF. The rearrangement joins TRBV19 to TRBJ2-1; 11 bases line up with TRBD2. Trimming took 1 base from V and 8 from J; bases not matched to a gene: 7. CDR3 length: 16 amino acids. Per germline, CDR1 LNHDA and CDR2 SQIVND (reference sequence).

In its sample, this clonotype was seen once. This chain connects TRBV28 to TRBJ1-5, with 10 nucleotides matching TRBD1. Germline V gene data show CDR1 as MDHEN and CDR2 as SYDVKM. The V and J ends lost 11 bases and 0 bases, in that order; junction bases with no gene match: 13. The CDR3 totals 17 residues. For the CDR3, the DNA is TGTGCCGCGGGGGGACAGGGGAGGGTTTATAGCAATCAGCCCCAGCATTTT. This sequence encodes CAAGGQGRVYSNQPQHF.

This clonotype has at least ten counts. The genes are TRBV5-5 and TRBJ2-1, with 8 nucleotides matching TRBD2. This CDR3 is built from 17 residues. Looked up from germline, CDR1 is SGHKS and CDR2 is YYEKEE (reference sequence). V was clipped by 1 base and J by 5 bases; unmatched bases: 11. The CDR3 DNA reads TGTGCCAGCAGCTTGTACCATGGCGGGGGGTCGGACAATGAGCAGTTCTTC. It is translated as CASSLYHGGGSDNEQFF.

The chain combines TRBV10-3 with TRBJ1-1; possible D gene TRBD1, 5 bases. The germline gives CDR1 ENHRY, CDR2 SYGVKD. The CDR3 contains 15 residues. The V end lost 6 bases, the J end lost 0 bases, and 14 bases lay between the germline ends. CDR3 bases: TGTGCCATCAGCCCCATGGACATCGTGAACACTGAAGCTTTCTTT. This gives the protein CAISPMDIVNTEAFF.

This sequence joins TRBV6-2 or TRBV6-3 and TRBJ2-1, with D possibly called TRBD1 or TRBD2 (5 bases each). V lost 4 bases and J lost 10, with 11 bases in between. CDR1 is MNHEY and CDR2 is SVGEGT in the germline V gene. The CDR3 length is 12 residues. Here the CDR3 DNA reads TGTGCCAGCAGTTGGGACGGCCTGGAGCAGTTCTTC. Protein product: CASSWDGLEQFF.

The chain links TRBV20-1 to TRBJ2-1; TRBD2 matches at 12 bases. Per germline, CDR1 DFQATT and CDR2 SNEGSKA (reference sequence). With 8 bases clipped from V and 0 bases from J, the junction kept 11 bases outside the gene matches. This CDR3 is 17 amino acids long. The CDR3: CSSKGTSGRSSYNEQFF. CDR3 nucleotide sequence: TGCAGTTCGAAAGGGACTAGCGGGCGGAGCTCCTACAATGAGCAGTTCTTC.

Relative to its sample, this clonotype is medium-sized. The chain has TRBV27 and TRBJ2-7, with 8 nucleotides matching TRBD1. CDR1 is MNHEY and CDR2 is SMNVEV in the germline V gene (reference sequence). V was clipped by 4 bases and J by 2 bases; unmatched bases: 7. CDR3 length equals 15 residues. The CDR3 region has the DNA TGTGCCAGCAGTTCTGCAGGGGGCGGTACCTACGAGCAGTACTTC. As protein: CASSSAGGGTYEQYF.

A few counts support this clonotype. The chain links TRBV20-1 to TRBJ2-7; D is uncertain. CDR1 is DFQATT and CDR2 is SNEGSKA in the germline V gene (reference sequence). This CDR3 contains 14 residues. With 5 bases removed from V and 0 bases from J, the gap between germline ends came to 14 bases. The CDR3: CSAVSRISSYEQYF. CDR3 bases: TGCAGTGCTGTGTCCAGGATCAGCTCCTACGAGCAGTACTTC.

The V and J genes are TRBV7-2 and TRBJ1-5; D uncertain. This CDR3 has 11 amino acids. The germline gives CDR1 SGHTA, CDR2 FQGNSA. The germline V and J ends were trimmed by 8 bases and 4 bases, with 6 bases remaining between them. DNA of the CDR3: TGTGCCAGCGGTGGGAATCAGCCCCAGCATTTT. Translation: CASGGNQPQHF.

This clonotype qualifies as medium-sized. The CDR3 here is CAWSYKGNDGYTF. CDR3 bases: TGTGCCTGGAGCTATAAGGGAAACGATGGCTACACCTTC. V usage is TRBV30 and J usage is TRBJ1-2; D remains unclear. Germline lookup yields CDR1 GTSNPN and CDR2 SVGIG (reference sequence). This CDR3 has 13 amino acids. V lost 3 bases to trimming and J lost 6 bases, with 14 bases between them.

The CDR3 DNA reads as TGTGCCAGCAGGGACAGTTCCGCTTTCTTT. The encoded protein is CASRDSSAFF. The chain carries TRBV6-5 and TRBJ1-1, with TRBD1 as a possible D gene (6 bases). V shed 6 bases and J shed 11 bases, with 10 bases lying between them. The CDR3 has 10 residues. Germline CDR1 and CDR2: MNHEY and SVGAGI.

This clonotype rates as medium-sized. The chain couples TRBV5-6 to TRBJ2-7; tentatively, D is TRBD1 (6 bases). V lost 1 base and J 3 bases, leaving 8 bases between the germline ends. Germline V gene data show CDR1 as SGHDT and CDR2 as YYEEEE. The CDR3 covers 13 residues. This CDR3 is CASSLLQGYEQYF. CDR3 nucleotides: TGTGCCAGCAGCTTGTTACAGGGCTACGAGCAGTACTTC. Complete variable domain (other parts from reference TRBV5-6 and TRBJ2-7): DAGVTQSPTHLIKTRGQQVTLRCSPKSGHDTVSWYQQALGQGPQFIFQYYEEEERQRGNFPDRFSGHQFPNYSSELNVNALLLGDSALYLCASSLLQGYEQYFGPGTRLTVT.

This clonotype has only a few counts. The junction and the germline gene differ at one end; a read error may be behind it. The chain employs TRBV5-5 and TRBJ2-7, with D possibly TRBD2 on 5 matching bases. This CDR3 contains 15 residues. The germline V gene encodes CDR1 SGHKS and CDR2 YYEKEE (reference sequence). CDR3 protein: CASSLVRGSSYEQYF. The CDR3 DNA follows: TGCGCCAGCAGCTTGGTCCGGGGAAGCTCCTACGAGCAGTACTTC.